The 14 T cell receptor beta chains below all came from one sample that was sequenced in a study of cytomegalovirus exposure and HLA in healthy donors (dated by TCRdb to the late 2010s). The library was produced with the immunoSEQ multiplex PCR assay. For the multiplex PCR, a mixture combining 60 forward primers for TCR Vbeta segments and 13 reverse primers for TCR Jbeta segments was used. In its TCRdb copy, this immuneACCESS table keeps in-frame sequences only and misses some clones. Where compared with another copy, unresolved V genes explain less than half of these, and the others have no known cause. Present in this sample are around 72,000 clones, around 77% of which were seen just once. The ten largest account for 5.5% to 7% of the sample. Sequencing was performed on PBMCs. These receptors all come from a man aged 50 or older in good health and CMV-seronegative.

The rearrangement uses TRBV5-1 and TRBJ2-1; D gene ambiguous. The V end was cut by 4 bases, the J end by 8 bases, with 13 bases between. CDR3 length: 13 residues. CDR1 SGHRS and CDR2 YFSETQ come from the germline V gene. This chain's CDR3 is CASSTTFGDEQFF. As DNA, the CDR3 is TGCGCCAGCAGCACCACCTTTGGAGATGAGCAGTTCTTC.

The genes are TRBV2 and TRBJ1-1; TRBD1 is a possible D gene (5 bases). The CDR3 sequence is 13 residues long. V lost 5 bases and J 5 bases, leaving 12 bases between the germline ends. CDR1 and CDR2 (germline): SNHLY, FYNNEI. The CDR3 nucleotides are TGTGCCAGCAGTAATCAGGGAGGGACTGAAGCTTTCTTT. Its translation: CASSNQGGTEAFF.

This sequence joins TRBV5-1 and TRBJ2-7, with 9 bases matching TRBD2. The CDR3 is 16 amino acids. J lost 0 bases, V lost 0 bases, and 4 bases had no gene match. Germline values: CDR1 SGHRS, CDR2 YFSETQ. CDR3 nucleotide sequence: TGCGCCAGCAGCTTGGAACTTAGCGGGAGCTCCTACGAGCAGTACTTC. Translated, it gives CASSLELSGSSYEQYF.

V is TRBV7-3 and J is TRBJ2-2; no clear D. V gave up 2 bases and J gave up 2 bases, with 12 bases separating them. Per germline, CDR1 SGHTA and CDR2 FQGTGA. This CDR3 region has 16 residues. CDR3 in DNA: TGTGCCAGCAGCTTAGGTAGTAGCTCCAACACCGGGGAGCTGTTTTTT. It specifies CASSLGSSSNTGELFF.

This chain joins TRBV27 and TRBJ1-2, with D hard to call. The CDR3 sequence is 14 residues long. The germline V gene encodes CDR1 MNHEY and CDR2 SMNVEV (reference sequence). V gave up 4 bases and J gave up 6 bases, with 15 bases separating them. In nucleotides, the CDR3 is TGTGCCAGCAGTTCGGGGAGAGTCCCGGATGGCTACACCTTC. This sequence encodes CASSSGRVPDGYTF.

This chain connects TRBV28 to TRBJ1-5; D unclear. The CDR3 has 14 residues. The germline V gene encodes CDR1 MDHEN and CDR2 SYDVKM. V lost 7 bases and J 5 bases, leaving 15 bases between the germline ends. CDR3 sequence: CASTPPGSYQPQHF. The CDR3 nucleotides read TGTGCCAGCACCCCACCGGGGAGTTATCAGCCCCAGCATTTT.

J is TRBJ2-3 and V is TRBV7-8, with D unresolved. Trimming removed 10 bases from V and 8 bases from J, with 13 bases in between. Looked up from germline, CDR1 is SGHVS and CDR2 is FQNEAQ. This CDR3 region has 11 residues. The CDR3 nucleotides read TGTGCCACCTCAGTAGGAGTTACGCAGTATTTT. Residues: CATSVGVTQYF. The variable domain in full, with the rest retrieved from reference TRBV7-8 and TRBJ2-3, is GAGVSQSPRYKVAKRGQDVALRCDPISGHVSLFWYQQALGQGPEFLTYFQNEAQLDKSGLPSDRFFAERPEGSVSTLKIQRTQQEDSAVYLCATSVGVTQYFGPGTRLTVL.

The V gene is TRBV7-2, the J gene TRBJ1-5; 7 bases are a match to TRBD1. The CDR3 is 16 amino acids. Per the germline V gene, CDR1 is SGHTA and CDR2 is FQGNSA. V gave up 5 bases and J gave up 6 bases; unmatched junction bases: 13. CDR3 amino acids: CASSQRKQGSSQPQHF. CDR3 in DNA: TGTGCCAGCAGCCAAAGAAAACAGGGGTCAAGTCAGCCCCAGCATTTT.

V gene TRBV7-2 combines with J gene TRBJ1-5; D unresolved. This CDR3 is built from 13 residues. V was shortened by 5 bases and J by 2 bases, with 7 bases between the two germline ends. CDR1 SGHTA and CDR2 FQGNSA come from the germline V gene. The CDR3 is CASSPAGNQPQHF. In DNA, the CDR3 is TGTGCCAGCAGCCCCGCGGGCAATCAGCCCCAGCATTTT.

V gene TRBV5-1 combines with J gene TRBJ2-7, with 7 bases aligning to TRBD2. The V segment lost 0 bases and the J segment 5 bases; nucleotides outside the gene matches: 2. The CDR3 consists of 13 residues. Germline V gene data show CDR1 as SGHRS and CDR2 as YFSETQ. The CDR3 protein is CASSLVAGDEQYF. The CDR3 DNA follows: TGCGCCAGCAGCTTGGTTGCGGGGGACGAGCAGTACTTC.

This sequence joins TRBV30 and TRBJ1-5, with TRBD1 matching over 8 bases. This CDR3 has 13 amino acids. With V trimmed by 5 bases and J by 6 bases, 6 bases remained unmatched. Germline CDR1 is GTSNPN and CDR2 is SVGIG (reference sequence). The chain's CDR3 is CAWGQGVGQPQHF. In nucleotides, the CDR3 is TGTGCCTGGGGACAGGGTGTCGGTCAGCCCCAGCATTTT.

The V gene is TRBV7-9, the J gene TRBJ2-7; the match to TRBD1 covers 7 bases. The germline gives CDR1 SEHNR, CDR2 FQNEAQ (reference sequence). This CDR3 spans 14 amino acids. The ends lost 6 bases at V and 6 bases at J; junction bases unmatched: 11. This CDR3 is CASSLGPTGSEQYF. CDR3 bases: TGTGCCAGCAGTTTGGGACCGACAGGGTCCGAGCAGTACTTC.

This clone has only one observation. The CDR3 here is CASSRLFWGGNMNTEAFF. DNA of the CDR3: TGTGCCAGCAGCCGCTTATTTTGGGGGGGGAACATGAACACTGAAGCTTTCTTT. This chain connects TRBV11-2 to TRBJ1-1; tentative D call: TRBD1 (5 bases). The CDR3 runs 18 residues. The V end lost 5 bases, the J end lost 0 bases, and 22 bases lay between the germline ends. The germline V gene encodes CDR1 SGHAT and CDR2 FQNNGV.

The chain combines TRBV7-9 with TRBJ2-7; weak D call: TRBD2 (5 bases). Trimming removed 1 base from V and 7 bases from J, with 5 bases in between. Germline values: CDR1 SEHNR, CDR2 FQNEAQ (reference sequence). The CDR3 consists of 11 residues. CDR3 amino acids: CASSLEREQYF. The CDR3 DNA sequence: TGTGCCAGCAGCTTAGAGCGGGAGCAGTACTTC.